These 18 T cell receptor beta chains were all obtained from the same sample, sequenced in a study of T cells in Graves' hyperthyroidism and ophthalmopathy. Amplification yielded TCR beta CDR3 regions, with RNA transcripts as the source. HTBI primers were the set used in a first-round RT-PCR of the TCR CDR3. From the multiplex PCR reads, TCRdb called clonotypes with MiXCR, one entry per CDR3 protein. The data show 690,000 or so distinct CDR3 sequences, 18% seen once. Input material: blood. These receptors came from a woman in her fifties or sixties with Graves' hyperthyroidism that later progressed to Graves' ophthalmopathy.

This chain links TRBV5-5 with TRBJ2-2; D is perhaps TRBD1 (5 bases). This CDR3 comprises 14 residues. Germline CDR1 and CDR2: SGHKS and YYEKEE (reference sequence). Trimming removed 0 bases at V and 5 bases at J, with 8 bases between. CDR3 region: CASSLETATGELFF. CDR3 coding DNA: TGTGCCAGCAGCTTGGAGACAGCGACCGGGGAGCTGTTTTTT.

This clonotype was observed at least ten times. In DNA form, the CDR3 reads TGTGCCAGCAGCCGCATCTTAGCGACAGATACGCAGTATTTT. It codes for CASSRILATDTQYF. The chain joins TRBV3-1 to TRBJ2-3; tentatively, D is TRBD2 (5 bases). V lost 4 bases and J lost 3, with 11 bases in between. The CDR3 contains 14 residues. Germline V gene data show CDR1 as LGHDT and CDR2 as YNNKEL (reference sequence).

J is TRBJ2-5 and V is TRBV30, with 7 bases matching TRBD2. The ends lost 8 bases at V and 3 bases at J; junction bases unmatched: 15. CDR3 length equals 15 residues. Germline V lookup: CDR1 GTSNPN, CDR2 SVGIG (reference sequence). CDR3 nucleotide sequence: TGTGCCAGTAGTATTTATCTTGCGGGGGAAGAGACCCAGTACTTC. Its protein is CASSIYLAGEETQYF.

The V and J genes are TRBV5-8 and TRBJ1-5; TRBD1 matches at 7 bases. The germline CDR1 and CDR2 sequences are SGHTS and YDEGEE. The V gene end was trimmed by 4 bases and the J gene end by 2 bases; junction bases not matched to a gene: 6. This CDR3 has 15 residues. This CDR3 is CASSITGVGNQPQHF. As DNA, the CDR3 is TGTGCCAGCAGCATAACAGGGGTTGGCAATCAGCCCCAGCATTTT.

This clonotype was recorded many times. As DNA, the CDR3 is TGTGCCAGCATCTCACCCTTTGGGACAGAGGCTGGCTATGGCTACACCTTC. Its translation: CASISPFGTEAGYGYTF. The chain carries TRBV6-1 and TRBJ1-2, with 7 positions matching TRBD1. The CDR3 runs 17 residues. J gave up 4 bases and V 7 bases, and 18 bases lay outside the gene matches. The V gene's germline CDR1 is MNHNS and CDR2 SASEGT.

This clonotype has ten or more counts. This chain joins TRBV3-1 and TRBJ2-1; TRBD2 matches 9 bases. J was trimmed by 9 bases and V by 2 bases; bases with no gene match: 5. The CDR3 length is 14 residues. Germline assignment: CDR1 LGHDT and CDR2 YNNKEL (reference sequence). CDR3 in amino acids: CASSQWTSEGEQFF. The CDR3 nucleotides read TGTGCCAGCAGCCAATGGACTAGCGAGGGTGAGCAGTTCTTC.

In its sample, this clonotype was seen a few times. CDR3 protein: CASSHEPGTRNEKLFF. CDR3 sequence (DNA): TGCGCCAGCAGCCATGAACCCGGGACCCGTAATGAAAAACTGTTTTTT. The chain is built from TRBV4-1 and TRBJ1-4; possibly TRBD1 for D (5 bases). Trimming stripped 3 bases from V and 4 bases from J, with 15 bases between. CDR3 size: 16 residues. Germline lookup yields CDR1 MGHRA and CDR2 YSYEKL.

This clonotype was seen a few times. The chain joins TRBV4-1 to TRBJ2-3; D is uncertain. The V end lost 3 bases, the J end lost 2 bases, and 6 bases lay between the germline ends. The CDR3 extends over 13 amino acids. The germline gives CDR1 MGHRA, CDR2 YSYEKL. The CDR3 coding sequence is TGCGCCAGCAGCCACGGACCCACAGATACGCAGTATTTT. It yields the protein CASSHGPTDTQYF.

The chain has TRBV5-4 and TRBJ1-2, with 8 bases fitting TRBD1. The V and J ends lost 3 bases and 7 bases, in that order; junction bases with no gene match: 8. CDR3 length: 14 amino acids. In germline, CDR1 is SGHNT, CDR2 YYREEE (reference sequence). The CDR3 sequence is CASSSVGQGLGYTF. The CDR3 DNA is TGTGCCAGCAGCTCGGTCGGACAGGGCCTTGGCTACACCTTC.

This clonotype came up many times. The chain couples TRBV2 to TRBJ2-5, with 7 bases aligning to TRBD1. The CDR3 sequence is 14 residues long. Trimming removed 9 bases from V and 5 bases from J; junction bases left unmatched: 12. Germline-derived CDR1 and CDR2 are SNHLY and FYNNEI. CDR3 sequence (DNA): TGTGCCAGTTTCCGACAGGGAGTTAGGGAGACCCAGTACTTC. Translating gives CASFRQGVRETQYF.

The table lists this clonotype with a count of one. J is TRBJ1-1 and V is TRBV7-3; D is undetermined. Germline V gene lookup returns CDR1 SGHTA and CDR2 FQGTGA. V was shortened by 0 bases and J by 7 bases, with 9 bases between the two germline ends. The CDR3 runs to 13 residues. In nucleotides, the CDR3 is TGTGCCAGCAGCTTAACCCCCGGGTATGAAGCTTTCTTT. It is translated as CASSLTPGYEAFF.

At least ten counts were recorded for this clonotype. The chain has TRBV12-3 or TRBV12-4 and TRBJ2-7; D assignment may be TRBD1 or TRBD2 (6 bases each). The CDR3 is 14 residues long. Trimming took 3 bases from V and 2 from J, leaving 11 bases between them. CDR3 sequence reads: CASSFGGATYEQYF. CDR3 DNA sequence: TGTGCCAGCAGTTTCGGGGGCGCAACCTACGAGCAGTACTTC.

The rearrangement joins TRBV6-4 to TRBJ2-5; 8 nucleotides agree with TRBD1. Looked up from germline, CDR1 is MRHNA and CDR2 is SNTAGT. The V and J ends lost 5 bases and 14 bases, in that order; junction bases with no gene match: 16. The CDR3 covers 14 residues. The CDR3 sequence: CASSPQRGQDHLYF. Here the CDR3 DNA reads TGTGCCAGCAGTCCCCAGAGGGGACAGGATCATCTTTACTTC.

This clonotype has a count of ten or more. The DNA of the CDR3 is TGTGCCAGCAGTTCCCGGGGCTATGGCTACACCTTC. It translates to CASSSRGYGYTF. This chain joins TRBV12-3 or TRBV12-4 and TRBJ1-2, with D hard to call. The V gene lost 4 bases and the J gene lost 4 bases, with 7 bases spanning the gap. CDR3 length: 12 residues.

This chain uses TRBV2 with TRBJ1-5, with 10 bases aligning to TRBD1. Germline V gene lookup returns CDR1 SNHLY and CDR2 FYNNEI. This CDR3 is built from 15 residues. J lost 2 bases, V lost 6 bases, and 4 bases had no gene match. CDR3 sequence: CASRLGQGGNQPQHF. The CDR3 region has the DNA TGTGCCAGCAGGCTAGGACAGGGGGGCAATCAGCCCCAGCATTTT.

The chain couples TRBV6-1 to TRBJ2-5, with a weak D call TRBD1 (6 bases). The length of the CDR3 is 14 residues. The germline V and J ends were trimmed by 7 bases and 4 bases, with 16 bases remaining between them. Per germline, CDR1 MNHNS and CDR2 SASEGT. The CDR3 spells CASKLGTMIETQYF. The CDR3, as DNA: TGTGCCAGCAAGTTGGGGACAATGATAGAGACCCAGTACTTC.

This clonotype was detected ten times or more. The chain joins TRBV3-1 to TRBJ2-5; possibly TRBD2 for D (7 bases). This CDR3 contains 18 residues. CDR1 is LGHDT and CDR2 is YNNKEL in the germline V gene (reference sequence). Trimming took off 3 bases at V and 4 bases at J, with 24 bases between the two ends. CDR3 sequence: CASSQRARGGSRGETQYF. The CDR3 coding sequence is TGTGCCAGCAGCCAGAGGGCGAGGGGGGGAAGCCGAGGAGAGACCCAGTACTTC.

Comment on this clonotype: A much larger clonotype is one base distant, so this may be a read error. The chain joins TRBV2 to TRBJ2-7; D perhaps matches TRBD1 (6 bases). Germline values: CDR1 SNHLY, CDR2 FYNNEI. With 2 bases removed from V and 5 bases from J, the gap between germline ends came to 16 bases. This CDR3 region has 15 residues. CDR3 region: CASSESPAGAHEQYF. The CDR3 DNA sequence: TGTGCCAGCAGTGAATCTCCTGCAGGGGCCCACGAGCAGTACTTC.